The clone carrying this T cell receptor beta chain was detected only a few times. The source of the sample is a study of T cells in Graves' hyperthyroidism and ophthalmopathy. TCR beta CDR3 region amplification was performed from RNA transcripts. When the TCR CDR3 underwent first-round RT-PCR, the HTBI primer set was used. TCRdb redid the calling of the multiplex PCR reads with MiXCR, one entry per CDR3 protein. The table shows more than 550,000 distinct CDR3 sequences, with 15% to 20% occurring only once. V lost 0 bases to trimming and J lost 3 bases, with 5 bases between them. Germline CDR1 and CDR2: MNHEY and SVGAGI. The CDR3 extends over 13 amino acids.

The source material was blood. The rearrangement joins TRBV6-5 to TRBJ1-1; D not resolved. This receptor was identified in a man aged 45-65 years with Graves' hyperthyroidism. CDR3 residues: CASSYSGYTEAFF. Here the CDR3 DNA reads TGTGCCAGCAGTTACTCGGGGTACACTGAAGCTTTCTTT.